Following are 30 T cell receptor beta chains from one sample sequenced in a study of CD8 T cells in ankylosing spondylitis. Findings and limits, study-wide: A TCR beta motif made of several highly homologous variants seemed typical of ankylosing spondylitis blood.

MiXCR was run by TCRdb on the 5' RACE reads, yielding one entry per CDR3 protein. The table includes 390,000 or so distinct CDR3 sequences, approximately 20% detected once. No antigens are known for them. Sequenced: blood, either unsorted or a sorted T cell fraction (not recorded which). These receptors came from a male donor with ankylosing spondylitis.

This sequence joins TRBV7-9 and TRBJ2-3; TRBD2 agrees at 11 bases. V was clipped by 9 bases and J by 2 bases; unmatched bases: 10. The CDR3 is made up of 16 amino acids. CDR1 and CDR2 from the germline V gene are SEHNR and FQNEAQ (reference sequence). The CDR3 loop is CASVKLAGGFTDTQYF. DNA for the CDR3: TGTGCCAGTGTAAAGCTAGCGGGAGGTTTCACAGATACGCAGTATTTT.

V is TRBV7-8 and J is TRBJ1-3, with 7 bases aligning to TRBD1. The CDR3 spans 15 residues. The V gene's germline CDR1 is SGHVS and CDR2 FQNEAQ. V shed 5 bases and J 2 bases; nucleotides not matched to a gene: 6. This chain's CDR3 is CASSLGQTTGNTIYF. CDR3 DNA sequence: TGTGCCAGCAGCCTGGGACAGACCACTGGAAACACCATATATTTT.

The chain couples TRBV2 to TRBJ2-2; D is undetermined. The CDR3 spans 14 residues. Deletions cut 8 bases from V and 0 bases from J, with 10 bases between. Germline CDR1 reads SNHLY; CDR2 reads FYNNEI. CDR3 in amino acids: CASGGRTNTGELFF. The DNA of the CDR3 is TGTGCCAGCGGTGGACGTACGAACACCGGGGAGCTGTTTTTT.

This sequence joins TRBV7-2 and TRBJ2-7; TRBD1 matches at 7 bases. The CDR3 extends over 14 amino acids. Germline V lookup: CDR1 SGHTA, CDR2 FQGNSA. V shed 5 bases, J shed 3 bases, and the junction held 7 bases outside the gene matches. The CDR3 loop is CASSARDRDYEQYF. CDR3 DNA: TGTGCCAGCAGCGCCCGGGACAGAGACTACGAGCAGTACTTC.

This clonotype showed up just a few times. V usage is TRBV4-1 and J usage is TRBJ2-1, with a possible D match to TRBD2 (6 bases). This CDR3 region has 17 residues. Trimming took off 0 bases at V and 2 bases at J, with 14 bases between the two ends. Germline-derived CDR1 and CDR2 are MGHRA and YSYEKL. The CDR3 DNA reads as TGCGCCAGCAGCCAAGAGTCCGGGCGGGGCGCCTACAATGAGCAGTTCTTC. Protein sequence: CASSQESGRGAYNEQFF.

The V call is TRBV5-1, the J call TRBJ1-6, with 9 positions matching TRBD1. The germline V gene has CDR1 SGHRS and CDR2 YFSETQ. Losses at the gene ends were 4 bases for V and 10 bases for J; bases not matched to a gene: 9. This CDR3 is 15 amino acids long. CDR3 residues: CASSGSGTGSSPLHF. Here the CDR3 DNA reads TGCGCCAGCAGCGGGTCCGGGACAGGGTCCTCACCCCTCCACTTT.

This clonotype was detected only a few times. The chain is built from TRBV6-2 or TRBV6-3 and TRBJ2-6; 11 positions agree with TRBD2. The CDR3 totals 20 residues. Germline trimming cut 6 bases from V and 4 bases from J; bases unmatched to any gene: 17. Germline CDR1 and CDR2: MNHEY and SVGEGT. The CDR3 DNA reads as TGTGCCAGCAGATCCTTCGTGTTTCTAGCGGGAGGATCCGGGGCCAACGTCCTGACTTTC. This gives the protein CASRSFVFLAGGSGANVLTF.

This clonotype was observed a handful of times. The genes are TRBV20-1 and TRBJ2-2, with D tentatively TRBD2 (7 bases). This CDR3 spans 15 amino acids. Looked up from germline, CDR1 is DFQATT and CDR2 is SNEGSKA (reference sequence). Trimming shortened V by 6 bases and J by 3 bases, and 17 bases separated the two germline ends. For the CDR3, the DNA is TGCAGTGCAACCGGCGCGGGGGCTGACACCGGGGAGCTGTTTTTT. Protein sequence: CSATGAGADTGELFF.

This clonotype showed up many times. The chain uses TRBV12-3 or TRBV12-4 and TRBJ2-3, with 7 bases matching TRBD2. Trimming cost V 8 bases and J 0 bases; bases outside gene matches: 2. The CDR3 has 13 amino acids. The chain's CDR3 is CASGRGSTDTQYF. For the CDR3, the DNA is TGTGCCAGCGGGCGGGGGAGCACAGATACGCAGTATTTT.

There are a few counts of this clonotype. V usage is TRBV20-1 and J usage is TRBJ2-7, with no clear D. V lost 6 bases and J lost 7, with 19 bases in between. Germline V gene sequence: CDR1 DFQATT, CDR2 SNEGSKA (reference sequence). This CDR3 comprises 13 residues. The CDR3 region has the DNA TGCAGTGCCGAGAGTCACACCACACGAGAGCAGTACTTC. Translation gives CSAESHTTREQYF.

V usage is TRBV29-1 and J usage is TRBJ2-7; no clear D gene. From germline, CDR1 is SQVTM and CDR2 ANQGSEA. This CDR3 has 11 residues. V was trimmed by 7 bases and J by 3 bases, leaving 10 bases between them. This CDR3 reads CSGGWDYEQYF. CDR3 DNA: TGCAGCGGGGGTTGGGACTACGAGCAGTACTTC.

This clonotype was recorded many times. The CDR3 sequence is CASKSGGGTYNEQFF. In DNA, the CDR3 is TGCGCCAGCAAAAGCGGCGGGGGAACTTACAATGAGCAGTTCTTC. The genes are TRBV5-1 and TRBJ2-1; 7 positions agree with TRBD2. Trimming at V came to 6 bases and at J to 4 bases, leaving 10 bases not matched to a gene. Germline CDR1 reads SGHRS; CDR2 reads YFSETQ. The CDR3 runs 15 residues.

V is TRBV29-1 and J is TRBJ2-7, with TRBD1 as a possible D gene (5 bases). V shed 0 bases and J shed 9 bases, with 18 bases lying between them. Germline V gene lookup returns CDR1 SQVTM and CDR2 ANQGSEA. The CDR3 contains 14 residues. The CDR3 region has the DNA TGCAGCGTTGAAGATCCAGACAGCTATTCAGGGCAGTACTTC. The encoded protein is CSVEDPDSYSGQYF.

The V and J genes are TRBV6-2 or TRBV6-3 and TRBJ1-5; the D gene is possibly TRBD1 (5 bases). Between the trimmed V and J ends, which lost 6 bases and 4 bases, there was a span of 13 bases. CDR1 is MNHEY, CDR2 SVGEGT, per germline. The length of the CDR3 is 14 residues. DNA of the CDR3: TGTGCCAGCAGGTATTCGGGGGGTAATCAGCCCCAGCATTTT. It translates to CASRYSGGNQPQHF.

V usage is TRBV28 and J usage is TRBJ1-5; the match to TRBD1 covers 8 bases. CDR1 is MDHEN, CDR2 SYDVKM, per germline. This CDR3 has 14 amino acids. Trimming removed 3 bases from V and 7 bases from J; junction bases left unmatched: 5. DNA for the CDR3: TGTGCCAGCAGTTTGATACAGGGGGGCCAGCCCCAGCATTTT. Protein: CASSLIQGGQPQHF.

The gene calls are TRBV15 and TRBJ2-1, with D possibly TRBD1 on 6 matching bases. There are 11 residues in the CDR3. Trimming took off 8 bases at V and 8 bases at J, with 10 bases between the two ends. In germline, CDR1 is LNHNV, CDR2 YYDKDF (reference sequence). Here the CDR3 reads CATGQFDEQFF. CDR3 DNA sequence: TGTGCCACCGGACAGTTCGATGAGCAGTTCTTC.

This clonotype was recorded at least ten times. The chain is built from TRBV6-1 and TRBJ2-7, with 8 bases identical to TRBD1. This CDR3 is built from 13 residues. Looked up from germline, CDR1 is MNHNS and CDR2 is SASEGT. V lost 5 bases and J lost 1; bases outside the gene matches: 1. CDR3 nucleotides: TGTGCCAGCAGTAGGGACAGGTCCTACGAGCAGTACTTC. Its translation: CASSRDRSYEQYF.

The CDR3, as DNA: TGTGCCACCAGTGATTTCGTCGGGGCAGATACGCAGTATTTT. Translation gives CATSDFVGADTQYF. The J gene is TRBJ2-3, the V gene TRBV24-1, with D possibly being TRBD2 (5 bases). The V end lost 1 base, the J end lost 4 bases, and 8 bases lay between the germline ends. CDR1 KGHDR and CDR2 SFDVKD come from the germline V gene. This CDR3 has 14 residues.

V and J are TRBV19 and TRBJ1-1, with no clear D. Germline CDR1 is LNHDA and CDR2 is SQIVND (reference sequence). Trimming removed 6 bases at V and 0 bases at J, with 17 bases between. CDR3 size: 16 residues. The CDR3 loop reads CASSPFAGIMNTEAFF. The CDR3 nucleotides read TGTGCCAGTAGCCCATTCGCCGGGATTATGAACACTGAAGCTTTCTTT. Variable domain in full (rest from reference TRBV19 and TRBJ1-1): DGGITQSPKYLFRKEGQNVTLSCEQNLNHDAMYWYRQDPGQGLRLIYYSQIVNDFQKGDIAEGYSVSREKKESFPLTVTSAQKNPTAFYLCASSPFAGIMNTEAFFGQGTRLTVV.

This clonotype came up a few times. The chain carries TRBV9 and TRBJ2-5; D might be TRBD1 or TRBD2, each matching 5 bases. CDR3 length: 14 amino acids. V was clipped by 0 bases and J by 5 bases, with 11 bases between them. CDR1 is SGDLS, CDR2 YYNGEE, per germline. The CDR3 protein is CASSVGRGVETQYF. The CDR3 region has the DNA TGTGCCAGCAGCGTAGGTCGGGGCGTTGAGACCCAGTACTTC.

This clonotype was observed a handful of times. CDR3 loop: CASSPLTDFGQGSYNEQFF. The CDR3 DNA reads TGTGCCAGCTCACCACTCACAGATTTCGGACAGGGTAGCTACAATGAGCAGTTCTTC. The V call is TRBV18, the J call TRBJ2-1; 8 bases line up with TRBD1. J gave up 3 bases and V 1 base, and 14 bases lay outside the gene matches. CDR1 and CDR2 from the germline V gene are KGHSH and LQKENI. The CDR3 sequence is 19 residues long.

The table lists this clonotype with a few counts. The chain has TRBV19 and TRBJ1-5; D remains ambiguous. Germline assignment: CDR1 LNHDA and CDR2 SQIVND (reference sequence). Trimming took off 8 bases at V and 1 base at J, with 9 bases between the two ends. This CDR3 has 13 amino acids. The CDR3 is CASRGASNQPQHF. The CDR3 DNA reads as TGTGCCAGTCGGGGTGCGAGCAATCAGCCCCAGCATTTT.

About this clonotype itself: One end of the junction fails to match germline, which may point to a read error. V and J are TRBV10-3 and TRBJ2-1; 12 nucleotides agree with TRBD2. Per the germline V gene, CDR1 is ENHRY and CDR2 is SYGVKD. CDR3 length: 17 amino acids. CDR3 in amino acids: CAIGSSGRALSYDEQFF. CDR3 in DNA: TGTGCCATCGGCTCTAGCGGGAGGGCCCTCTCCTACGATGAGCAGTTCTTC.

Many counts were recorded for this clonotype. The rearrangement uses TRBV12-3 or TRBV12-4 and TRBJ1-5; D may be TRBD1 (5 bases). The CDR3 spans 13 residues. The germline V and J ends were trimmed by 5 bases and 6 bases, with 11 bases remaining between them. As DNA, the CDR3 is TGTGCCAGCAGTCCAGGGAGGGGTCAGCCCCAGCATTTT. Protein: CASSPGRGQPQHF.

This clonotype came up a few times. This chain links TRBV6-5 with TRBJ1-5; the D gene is possibly TRBD1 (5 bases). The V gene lost 1 base and the J gene lost 6 bases, with 10 bases spanning the gap. Germline CDR1 MNHEY, CDR2 SVGAGI. This CDR3 is 14 amino acids long. The CDR3 sequence: CASSYWRGGQPQHF. The CDR3 coding sequence is TGTGCCAGCAGTTACTGGAGGGGAGGTCAGCCCCAGCATTTT.

This clonotype was seen a handful of times. J is TRBJ2-5 and V is TRBV27; TRBD2 agrees at 7 bases. The CDR3 loop spans 14 amino acids. Trimming cost V 5 bases and J 5 bases; bases outside gene matches: 8. The germline gives CDR1 MNHEY, CDR2 SMNVEV (reference sequence). The CDR3 sequence: CASSPGLYRETQYF. The CDR3 coding sequence is TGTGCCAGCAGTCCGGGACTATACCGGGAGACCCAGTACTTC.

V and J are TRBV7-2 and TRBJ2-1; 9 positions match TRBD2. J gave up 6 bases and V 2 bases, and 8 bases lay outside the gene matches. CDR1 is SGHTA, CDR2 FQGNSA, per germline. The CDR3 totals 16 residues. CDR3 in amino acids: CASSLRVAGATNEQFF. The CDR3, as DNA: TGTGCCAGCAGCTTAAGAGTAGCGGGAGCGACCAATGAGCAGTTCTTC.

The J gene is TRBJ2-1, the V gene TRBV20-1; TRBD2 agrees at 16 bases. This CDR3 is 14 amino acids long. Unmatched junction bases numbered 4, after V lost 5 bases and J lost 9 bases. CDR1 DFQATT and CDR2 SNEGSKA come from the germline V gene (reference sequence). This chain's CDR3 is CSAAGTSGRGEQFF. The CDR3, as DNA: TGCAGTGCTGCTGGGACTAGCGGGAGGGGTGAGCAGTTCTTC.

V is TRBV28 and J is TRBJ1-6; D possibly corresponds to TRBD1 (5 bases). CDR1 and CDR2 (germline): MDHEN, SYDVKM. The CDR3 has 13 residues. V lost 8 bases, J lost 7 bases, and 12 bases lay in between. The CDR3 DNA reads as TGTGCCAGCGGCGGGGACCTCAATTCACCCCTCCACTTT. Amino acid sequence: CASGGDLNSPLHF.

J is TRBJ1-5 and V is TRBV7-2; TRBD1 matches 8 bases. The CDR3 loop spans 14 amino acids. Germline CDR1 reads SGHTA; CDR2 reads FQGNSA. The junction had 7 bases not matched to a gene; V was cut back by 6 bases and J by 6 bases. The chain's CDR3 is CASSSRGQGQPQHF. The CDR3 bases are TGTGCCAGCAGTTCCAGGGGGCAAGGTCAGCCCCAGCATTTT.